Shown below are 20 T cell receptor beta chains from a single sample sequenced in a study of long-term antiretroviral therapy in people with HIV. Researchers ran immunoSEQ v3.0 at survey level. Clones were sequenced by immunoSEQ multiplex PCR, and TCRdb holds only the in-frame ones, with some missing. Found here are 30,000 to 35,000 clones, roughly 97% of them singletons; the top ten hold under 3.5%. The material was unsorted PBMCs, obtained 6.9 years after starting antiretroviral therapy. These TCRs come from a man aged 30 to 39 with HIV.

This clone was counted once. CDR3 amino acids: CASSLAPGQGTDTQYF. The CDR3 nucleotides read TGTGCCAGCAGCTTAGCTCCGGGACAGGGCACAGATACGCAGTATTTT. V and J are TRBV7-6 and TRBJ2-3, with 8 bases identical to TRBD1. The length of the CDR3 is 16 residues. Germline V lookup: CDR1 SGHVS, CDR2 FNYEAQ. V lost 0 bases to trimming and J lost 1 base; unmatched junction nucleotides: 3.

The J gene is TRBJ2-5, the V gene TRBV4-3; the match to TRBD2 covers 10 bases. The CDR3 extends over 19 amino acids. J gave up 2 bases and V 1 base, and 13 bases lay outside the gene matches. Germline values: CDR1 LGHNA, CDR2 YSLEER. In nucleotides, the CDR3 is TGCGCCAGCAGCCAAGTCGGACTAGCGGCGGGTCGCATGCAAGAGACCCAGTACTTC. It specifies CASSQVGLAAGRMQETQYF.

This clone was observed once. The J gene is TRBJ2-6, the V gene TRBV13; D is uncertain. Germline CDR1 is PRHDT and CDR2 is FYEKMQ (reference sequence). The CDR3 sequence is 18 residues long. V was shortened by 2 bases and J by 0 bases, with 14 bases between the two germline ends. The CDR3 sequence: CASSLISEALSGANVLTF. The DNA of the CDR3 is TGTGCCAGCAGCTTAATCTCAGAGGCCCTCTCTGGGGCCAACGTCCTGACTTTC.

The genes are TRBV7-3 and TRBJ2-3, with TRBD2 as a possible D gene (6 bases). Trimming removed 4 bases at V and 5 bases at J, with 10 bases between. There are 13 residues in the CDR3. CDR1 is SGHTA, CDR2 FQGTGA, per germline. The chain's CDR3 is CASSSVGGDTQYF. In DNA form, the CDR3 reads TGTGCCAGCAGCTCCGTCGGGGGAGATACGCAGTATTTT.

The V call is TRBV7-6, the J call TRBJ1-4; D is ambiguous. V was pared by 5 bases and J by 3 bases, with 19 bases between. Per germline, CDR1 SGHVS and CDR2 FNYEAQ. The CDR3 consists of 17 residues. CDR3 bases: TGTGCCAGCAGCCCGGGTTTCGCCCAGGCGGCTAATGAAAAACTGTTTTTT. It yields the protein CASSPGFAQAANEKLFF.

The rearrangement links TRBV6-5 to TRBJ2-6, with no clear D. CDR1 is MNHEY, CDR2 SVGAGI, per germline. There are 16 residues in the CDR3. The ends were cut back, 0 bases at V and 2 bases at J, with 8 bases in the middle. The chain's CDR3 is CASSYSTVAGANVLTF. DNA of the CDR3: TGTGCCAGCAGTTACTCAACAGTGGCTGGGGCCAACGTCCTGACTTTC.

This clone was detected once. This chain connects TRBV19 to TRBJ1-5; 8 nucleotides match TRBD1. CDR1 and CDR2 from the germline V gene are LNHDA and SQIVND (reference sequence). This CDR3 has 15 residues. After removal of 5 bases from V and 7 bases from J, the junction contained 10 bases not matched to a gene. CDR3 bases: TGTGCCAGTAGTCCAGGGACAGGATTGGAACAGCCCCAGCATTTT. Its protein product is CASSPGTGLEQPQHF.

V usage is TRBV6-6 and J usage is TRBJ2-7; possibly TRBD2 for D (6 bases). Germline V gene lookup returns CDR1 MNHNY and CDR2 SVGAGI (reference sequence). The CDR3 contains 13 residues. The V end was cut by 8 bases, the J end by 0 bases, with 11 bases between. The CDR3, as DNA: TGTGCCAGCGCACTAGCTAACTCCTACGAGCAGTACTTC. Amino acid sequence: CASALANSYEQYF.

The chain has TRBV4-1 and TRBJ2-3; 7 bases are shared with TRBD2. CDR3 length: 19 residues. The V gene end was trimmed by 8 bases and the J gene end by 11 bases; junction bases not matched to a gene: 31. CDR1 and CDR2 from the germline V gene are MGHRA and YSYEKL. The CDR3: CASPNFPWPGRAPPSWQYF. The CDR3 DNA follows: TGCGCCAGCCCTAACTTCCCCTGGCCGGGGAGGGCTCCCCCTTCCTGGCAGTATTTT.

The chain combines TRBV18 with TRBJ2-2; 9 bases fit TRBD2. Germline V lookup: CDR1 KGHSH, CDR2 LQKENI. CDR3 size: 19 residues. Losses at the gene ends were 1 base for V and 5 bases for J; bases not matched to a gene: 14. The CDR3 nucleotides read TGTGCCAGCTCACCACGCCCCACGGGGCTAGCGGGACCTACCGGGGAGCTGTTTTTT. It yields the protein CASSPRPTGLAGPTGELFF.

CDR3 coding DNA: TGCGCCAGCAGAAGACAGGGGAGATGGCACACCTTC. This gives the protein CASRRQGRWHTF. The chain employs TRBV10-1 and TRBJ1-2; TRBD1 aligns across 8 bases. V lost 6 bases and J lost 12; bases outside the gene matches: 9. CDR1 and CDR2 from the germline V gene are WNHNN and SYGVQD (reference sequence). This CDR3 spans 12 amino acids.

The chain carries TRBV6-6 and TRBJ1-5; a possible D gene is TRBD1 (5 bases). Trimming took off 5 bases at V and 5 bases at J, with 13 bases between the two ends. CDR1 is MNHNY, CDR2 SVGAGI, per germline (reference sequence). This CDR3 spans 14 amino acids. The CDR3 coding sequence is TGTGCCAGCAGTGACCAGGGCGGGGATCAGCCCCAGCATTTT. Protein: CASSDQGGDQPQHF.

The J gene is TRBJ1-2, the V gene TRBV6-6; D ambiguous. With 6 bases removed from V and 8 bases from J, the gap between germline ends came to 13 bases. Germline V gene lookup returns CDR1 MNHNY and CDR2 SVGAGI (reference sequence). The CDR3 totals 12 residues. The CDR3 bases are TGTGCCAGCAGAGCCCCACAAGTGGGCTACACCTTC. This translates into CASRAPQVGYTF.

This chain links TRBV4-3 with TRBJ1-1; D is ambiguous. The V end was cut by 0 bases, the J end by 3 bases, with 23 bases between. Germline CDR1 and CDR2: LGHNA and YSLEER. The CDR3 runs to 19 residues. The DNA for the CDR3 is TGCGCCAGCAGCCAAGATGGCCCCCGGGAGCTGGGGTGGGACACTGAAGCTTTCTTT. Amino acids: CASSQDGPRELGWDTEAFF.

The chain recombines TRBV20-1 with TRBJ1-2; D might be TRBD1 (5 bases). The V end was cut by 6 bases, the J end by 7 bases, with 12 bases between. This CDR3 is built from 11 residues. Germline CDR1 and CDR2: DFQATT and SNEGSKA (reference sequence). CDR3 bases: TGCAGTGCGGCAGGGACGGTTGGCTACACCTTC. Residues: CSAAGTVGYTF.

This chain uses TRBV29-1 with TRBJ2-3, with no clear D. This CDR3 region has 12 residues. V lost 6 bases, J lost 0 bases, and 7 bases lay in between. The germline CDR1 and CDR2 sequences are SQVTM and ANQGSEA. The CDR3 is CSVARSTDTQYF. CDR3 nucleotides: TGCAGCGTGGCCCGGAGCACAGATACGCAGTATTTT.

The chain carries TRBV7-2 and TRBJ2-5; 7 bases match TRBD1. Germline CDR1 is SGHTA and CDR2 is FQGNSA. With 5 bases clipped from V and 5 bases from J, the junction kept 8 bases outside the gene matches. The CDR3 is made up of 14 amino acids. The CDR3 sequence: CASSINRGVETQYF. DNA of the CDR3: TGTGCCAGCAGCATTAACAGGGGCGTCGAGACCCAGTACTTC.

V and J are TRBV21-1 and TRBJ1-2; the D segment call TRBD1 is taken from the table without a DNA check. TRBV21-1 constitutes a pseudogene. The CDR3 has 17 residues. CDR3 residues: CASSPSGYETVDYGYTF. DNA of the CDR3: TGTGCCAGCAGCCCATCAGGTTACGAGACCGTAGACTATGGCTACACCTTC.

The chain links TRBV5-1 to TRBJ2-5, with 9 bases lining up with TRBD2. This CDR3 has 13 residues. Germline CDR1 is SGHRS and CDR2 is YFSETQ. V trimming: 5 bases; J trimming: 4 bases; junction bases outside the gene matches: 3. The chain's CDR3 is CASRGLASETQYF. The CDR3, as DNA: TGCGCCAGCAGAGGACTAGCGTCAGAGACCCAGTACTTC. The full variable domain, with the rest looked up from reference TRBV5-1 and TRBJ2-5, is KAGVTQTPRYLIKTRGQQVTLSCSPISGHRSVSWYQQTPGQGLQFLFEYFSETQRNKGNFPGRFSGRQFSNSRSEMNVSTLELGDSALYLCASRGLASETQYFGPGTRLLVL.

CDR3 amino acids: CASSLESLAEETQYF. As DNA, the CDR3 is TGTGCCAGCAGCTTGGAGAGTCTAGCGGAAGAGACCCAGTACTTC. The V gene is TRBV5-4, the J gene TRBJ2-5; 7 bases line up with TRBD2. The CDR3 runs 15 residues. CDR1 SGHNT and CDR2 YYREEE come from the germline V gene (reference sequence). Germline trimming cut 0 bases from V and 3 bases from J; bases unmatched to any gene: 5.